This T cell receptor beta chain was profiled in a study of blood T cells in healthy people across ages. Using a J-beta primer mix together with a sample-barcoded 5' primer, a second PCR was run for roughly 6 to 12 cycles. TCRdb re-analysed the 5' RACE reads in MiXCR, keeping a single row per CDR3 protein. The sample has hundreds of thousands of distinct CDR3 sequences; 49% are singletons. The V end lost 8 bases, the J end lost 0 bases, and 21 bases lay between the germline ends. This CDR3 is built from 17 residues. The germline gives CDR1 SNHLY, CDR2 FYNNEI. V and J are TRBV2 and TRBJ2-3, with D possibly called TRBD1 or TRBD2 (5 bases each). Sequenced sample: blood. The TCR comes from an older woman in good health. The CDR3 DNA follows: TGTGCCAGCGTCCCTACCCCGGGACGGAAAAGCACAGATACGCAGTATTTT. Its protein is CASVPTPGRKSTDTQYF.